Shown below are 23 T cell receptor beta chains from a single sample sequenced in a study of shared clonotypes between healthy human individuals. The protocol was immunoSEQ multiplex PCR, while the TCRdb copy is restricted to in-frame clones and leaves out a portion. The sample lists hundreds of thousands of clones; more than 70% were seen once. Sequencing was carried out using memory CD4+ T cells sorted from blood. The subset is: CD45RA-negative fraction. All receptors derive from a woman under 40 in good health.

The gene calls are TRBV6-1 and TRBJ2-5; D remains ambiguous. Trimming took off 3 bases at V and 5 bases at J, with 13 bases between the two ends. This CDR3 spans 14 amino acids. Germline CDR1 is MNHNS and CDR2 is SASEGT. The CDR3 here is CASSEQALEETQYF. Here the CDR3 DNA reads TGTGCCAGCAGTGAGCAGGCCCTGGAGGAGACCCAGTACTTC.

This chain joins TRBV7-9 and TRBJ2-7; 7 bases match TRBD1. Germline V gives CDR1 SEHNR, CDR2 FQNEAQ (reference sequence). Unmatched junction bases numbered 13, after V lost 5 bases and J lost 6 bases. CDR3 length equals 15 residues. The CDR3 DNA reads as TGTGCCAGCAGCCTAACAGGGGCCGTAATGGCCGAGCAGTACTTC. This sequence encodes CASSLTGAVMAEQYF.

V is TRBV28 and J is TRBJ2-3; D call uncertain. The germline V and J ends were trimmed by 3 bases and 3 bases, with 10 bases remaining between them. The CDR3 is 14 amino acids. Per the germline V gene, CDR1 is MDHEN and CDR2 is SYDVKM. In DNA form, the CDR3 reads TGTGCCAGCAGTTTTACGGCGAGAACAGATACGCAGTATTTT. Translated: CASSFTARTDTQYF.

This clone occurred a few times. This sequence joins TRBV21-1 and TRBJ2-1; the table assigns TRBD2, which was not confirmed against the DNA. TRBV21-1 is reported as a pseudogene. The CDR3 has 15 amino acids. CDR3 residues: CASSKIGGALNEQFF. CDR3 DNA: TGTGCCAGCAGCAAAATAGGGGGGGCTCTTAATGAGCAGTTCTTC.

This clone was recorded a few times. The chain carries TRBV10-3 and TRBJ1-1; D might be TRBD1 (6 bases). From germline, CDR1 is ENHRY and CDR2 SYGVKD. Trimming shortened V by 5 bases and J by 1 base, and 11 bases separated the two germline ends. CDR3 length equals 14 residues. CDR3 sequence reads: CAISPRDKNTEAFF. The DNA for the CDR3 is TGTGCCATCAGTCCCCGGGACAAGAACACTGAAGCTTTCTTT.

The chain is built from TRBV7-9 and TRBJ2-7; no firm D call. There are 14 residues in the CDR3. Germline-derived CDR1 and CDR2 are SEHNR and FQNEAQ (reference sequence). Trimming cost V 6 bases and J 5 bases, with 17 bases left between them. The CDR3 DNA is TGTGCCAGCAGGACTGTTTGGATGTTTCACGAGCAGTACTTC. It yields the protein CASRTVWMFHEQYF.

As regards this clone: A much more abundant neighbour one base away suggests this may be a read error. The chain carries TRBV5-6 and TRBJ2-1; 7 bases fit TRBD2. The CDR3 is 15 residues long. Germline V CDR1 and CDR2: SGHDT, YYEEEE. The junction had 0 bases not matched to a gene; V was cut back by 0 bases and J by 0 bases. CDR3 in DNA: TGTGCCAGCAGCTTGGGCGGGAGCTCCTACAATGAGCAGTTCTTC. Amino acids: CASSLGGSSYNEQFF.

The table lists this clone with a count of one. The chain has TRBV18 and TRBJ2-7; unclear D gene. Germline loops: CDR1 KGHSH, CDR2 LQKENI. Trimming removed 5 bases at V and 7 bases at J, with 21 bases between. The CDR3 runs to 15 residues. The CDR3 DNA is TGTGCCAGCTCATCGAAGGTAGGGCTGGCAGGTGAGCAGTACTTC. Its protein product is CASSSKVGLAGEQYF.

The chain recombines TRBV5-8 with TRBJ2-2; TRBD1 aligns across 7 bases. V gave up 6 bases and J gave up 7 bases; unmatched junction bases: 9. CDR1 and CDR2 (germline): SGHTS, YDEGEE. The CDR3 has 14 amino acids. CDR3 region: CASTLRGHNGELFF. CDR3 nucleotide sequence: TGTGCCAGCACCCTAAGGGGGCATAACGGGGAGCTGTTTTTT.

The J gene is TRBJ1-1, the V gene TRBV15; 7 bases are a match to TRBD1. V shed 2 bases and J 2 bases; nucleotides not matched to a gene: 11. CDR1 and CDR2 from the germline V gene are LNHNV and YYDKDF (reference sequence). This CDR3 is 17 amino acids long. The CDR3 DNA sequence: TGTGCCACCAGCAGATCTTGGACAGGCGAACCAAACACTGAAGCTTTCTTT. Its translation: CATSRSWTGEPNTEAFF.

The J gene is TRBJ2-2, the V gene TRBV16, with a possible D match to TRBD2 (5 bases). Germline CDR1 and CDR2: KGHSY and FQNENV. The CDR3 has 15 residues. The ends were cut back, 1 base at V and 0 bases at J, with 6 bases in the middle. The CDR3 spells CASSQWGANTGELFF. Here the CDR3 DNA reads TGTGCCAGCAGCCAATGGGGAGCGAACACCGGGGAGCTGTTTTTT.

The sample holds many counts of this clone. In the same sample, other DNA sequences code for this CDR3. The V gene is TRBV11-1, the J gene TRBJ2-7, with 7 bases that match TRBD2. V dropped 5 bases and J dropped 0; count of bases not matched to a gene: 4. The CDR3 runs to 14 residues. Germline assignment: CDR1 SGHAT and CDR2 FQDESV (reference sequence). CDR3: CASSRQRDSYEQYF. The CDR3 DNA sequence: TGTGCCAGCAGCCGCCAGCGGGACTCCTACGAGCAGTACTTC.

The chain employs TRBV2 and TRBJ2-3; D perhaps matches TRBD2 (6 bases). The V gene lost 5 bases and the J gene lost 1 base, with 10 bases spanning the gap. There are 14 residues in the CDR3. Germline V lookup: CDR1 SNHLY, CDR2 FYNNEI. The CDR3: CASSRLVRTDTQYF. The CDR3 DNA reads TGTGCCAGCAGTAGACTAGTACGCACAGATACGCAGTATTTT.

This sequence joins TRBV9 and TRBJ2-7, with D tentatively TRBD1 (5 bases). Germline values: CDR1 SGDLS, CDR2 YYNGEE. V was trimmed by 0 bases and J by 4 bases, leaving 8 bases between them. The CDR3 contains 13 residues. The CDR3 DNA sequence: TGTGCCAGCAGCGTAGAGAAGGGGTACGAGCAGTACTTC. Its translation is CASSVEKGYEQYF.

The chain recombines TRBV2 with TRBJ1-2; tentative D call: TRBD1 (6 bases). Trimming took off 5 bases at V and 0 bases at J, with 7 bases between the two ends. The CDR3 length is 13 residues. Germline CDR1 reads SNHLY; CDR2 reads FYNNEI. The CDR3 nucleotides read TGTGCCAGCAGTCGGACAGCTAACTATGGCTACACCTTC. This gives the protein CASSRTANYGYTF. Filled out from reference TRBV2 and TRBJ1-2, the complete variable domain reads EPEVTQTPSHQVTQMGQEVILRCVPISNHLYFYWYRQILGQKVEFLVSFYNNEISEKSEIFDDQFSVERPDGSNFTLKIRSTKLEDSAMYFCASSRTANYGYTFGSGTRLTVV.

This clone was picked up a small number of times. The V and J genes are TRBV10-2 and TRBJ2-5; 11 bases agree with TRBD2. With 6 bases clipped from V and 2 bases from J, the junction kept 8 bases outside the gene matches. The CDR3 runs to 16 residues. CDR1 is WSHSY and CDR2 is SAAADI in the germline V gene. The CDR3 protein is CASRDIAGGRQETQYF. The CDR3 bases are TGCGCCAGCAGAGACATAGCGGGAGGGAGACAAGAGACCCAGTACTTC.

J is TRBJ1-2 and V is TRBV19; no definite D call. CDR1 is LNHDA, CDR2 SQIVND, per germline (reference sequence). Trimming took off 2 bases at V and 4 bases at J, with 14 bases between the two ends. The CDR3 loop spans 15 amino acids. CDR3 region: CASSIPLSQTYGYTF. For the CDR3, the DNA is TGTGCCAGTAGTATACCCCTCTCGCAAACCTATGGCTACACCTTC. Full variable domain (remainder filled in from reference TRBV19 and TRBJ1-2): DGGITQSPKYLFRKEGQNVTLSCEQNLNHDAMYWYRQDPGQGLRLIYYSQIVNDFQKGDIAEGYSVSREKKESFPLTVTSAQKNPTAFYLCASSIPLSQTYGYTFGSGTRLTVV.

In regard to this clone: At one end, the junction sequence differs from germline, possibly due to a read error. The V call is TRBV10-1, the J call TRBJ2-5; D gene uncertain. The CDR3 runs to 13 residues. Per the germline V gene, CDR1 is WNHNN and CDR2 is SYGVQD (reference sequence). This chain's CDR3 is CASGEAFMETQYF. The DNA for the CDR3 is TGCGCCAGCGGTGAGGCGTTTATGGAGACCCAGTACTTC.

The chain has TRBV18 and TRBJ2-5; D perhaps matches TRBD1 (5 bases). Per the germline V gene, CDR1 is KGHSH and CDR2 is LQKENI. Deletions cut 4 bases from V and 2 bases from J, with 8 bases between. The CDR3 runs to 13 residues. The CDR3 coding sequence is TGTGCCAGCTCACAGGGGAAGCAAGAGACCCAGTACTTC. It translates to CASSQGKQETQYF.

The CDR3 nucleotides read TGTGCCAGCAGCCCAGGGAGGGCCTTTAGAGGAAACACCATATATTTT. Amino acids: CASSPGRAFRGNTIYF. This chain uses TRBV7-2 with TRBJ1-3; weak D call: TRBD1 (5 bases). V lost 5 bases and J lost 4, with 18 bases in between. CDR1 is SGHTA, CDR2 FQGNSA, per germline. The CDR3 has 16 amino acids.

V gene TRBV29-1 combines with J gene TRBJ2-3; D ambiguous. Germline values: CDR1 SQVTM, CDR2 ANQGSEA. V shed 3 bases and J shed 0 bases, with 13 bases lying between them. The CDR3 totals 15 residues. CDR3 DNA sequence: TGCAGCGTTGAGGTGGGGATAACTAGCACAGATACGCAGTATTTT. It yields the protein CSVEVGITSTDTQYF.

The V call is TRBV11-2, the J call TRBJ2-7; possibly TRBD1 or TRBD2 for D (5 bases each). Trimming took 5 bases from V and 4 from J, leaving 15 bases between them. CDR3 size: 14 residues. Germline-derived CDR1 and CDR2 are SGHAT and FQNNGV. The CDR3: CASSLLGVGYEQYF. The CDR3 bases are TGTGCCAGCAGCCTCCTGGGGGTAGGATACGAGCAGTACTTC. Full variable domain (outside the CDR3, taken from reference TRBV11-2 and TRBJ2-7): EAGVAQSPRYKIIEKRQSVAFWCNPISGHATLYWYQQILGQGPKLLIQFQNNGVVDDSQLPKDRFSAERLKGVDSTLKIQPAKLEDSAVYLCASSLLGVGYEQYFGPGTRLTVT.

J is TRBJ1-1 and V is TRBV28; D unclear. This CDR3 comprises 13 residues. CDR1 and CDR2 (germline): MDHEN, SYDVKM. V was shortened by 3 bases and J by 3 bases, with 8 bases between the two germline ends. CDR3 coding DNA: TGTGCCAGCAGTTTCGTATCGGACACTGAAGCTTTCTTT. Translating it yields CASSFVSDTEAFF.